Below, 19 T cell receptor beta chains from the same sample are listed, as sequenced in a study of CD8 T cells in ankylosing spondylitis (dated by TCRdb to 2016 to 2017). The library relied on 5' RACE. Sequenced using an Illumina HiSeq 2500. TCRdb reanalyzed the raw reads on its own, using fastp at Q25 for trimming and MiXCR for clone calling, and kept in-frame beta chains. Each entry is one CDR3 protein sequence, shown with its most common DNA and genes. The table for this sample lists a few hundred thousand distinct CDR3 sequences; 9.5% to 12% of them were counted only once. Under 7% of the sample lies in the top ten. What was sequenced was blood, either unsorted or a sorted T cell fraction (not recorded which). Receptor source: a male donor with ankylosing spondylitis or in good health (not recorded which).

This clonotype was observed at least ten times. This rearrangement joins TRBV5-1 to TRBJ1-1, with D tentatively TRBD1 (5 bases). The CDR3 runs 14 residues. Trimming took off 4 bases at V and 0 bases at J, with 10 bases between the two ends. CDR1 SGHRS and CDR2 YFSETQ come from the germline V gene. The CDR3 region is CASSPGGLNTEAFF. In nucleotides, the CDR3 is TGCGCCAGCAGCCCCGGGGGGTTGAACACTGAAGCTTTCTTT.

The chain is built from TRBV2 and TRBJ2-1, with D possibly TRBD2 on 5 matching bases. CDR1 is SNHLY and CDR2 is FYNNEI in the germline V gene. The CDR3 consists of 17 residues. V lost 6 bases and J 0 bases, leaving 18 bases between the germline ends. The CDR3 protein is CASSRLRLPSSYNEQFF. The DNA for the CDR3 is TGTGCCAGCAGCCGTCTTCGACTACCCAGCTCCTACAATGAGCAGTTCTTC.

This clonotype was counted at least ten times. This chain uses TRBV7-6 with TRBJ1-5; 7 bases are a match to TRBD1. The length of the CDR3 is 15 residues. Per germline, CDR1 SGHVS and CDR2 FNYEAQ. Trimming cost V 2 bases and J 1 base; bases outside gene matches: 2. Here the CDR3 reads CASSLSGGSNQPQHF. CDR3 coding DNA: TGTGCCAGCAGCTTATCAGGGGGGAGCAATCAGCCCCAGCATTTT.

This clonotype was seen many times. The chain recombines TRBV5-1 with TRBJ1-1; maybe TRBD1 (6 bases). Germline CDR1 reads SGHRS; CDR2 reads YFSETQ. This CDR3 has 15 residues. The V end lost 1 base, the J end lost 6 bases, and 16 bases lay between the germline ends. The CDR3 spells CASSLYGANRAEAFF. CDR3 nucleotides: TGCGCCAGCAGCTTGTACGGGGCTAACAGGGCTGAAGCTTTCTTT.

V gene TRBV20-1 combines with J gene TRBJ1-4, with 7 bases lining up with TRBD1. The CDR3 is made up of 15 amino acids. V gave up 0 bases and J gave up 1 base; unmatched junction bases: 2. The germline gives CDR1 DFQATT, CDR2 SNEGSKA (reference sequence). CDR3 sequence reads: CSARDAGGTNEKLFF. CDR3 sequence (DNA): TGCAGTGCTAGAGACGCAGGGGGAACTAATGAAAAACTGTTTTTT.

This clonotype was recorded at least ten times. J is TRBJ1-1 and V is TRBV6-6; perhaps TRBD1 as D (5 bases). V was cut by 2 bases and J by 8 bases, with 12 bases left in between. CDR3 size: 13 residues. Germline CDR1 reads MNHNY; CDR2 reads SVGAGI (reference sequence). The CDR3 coding sequence is TGTGCCAGCAGTTACGAGGAGACAGCGGAAGCTTTCTTT. Encoded protein: CASSYEETAEAFF.

This clonotype occurred many times. This chain joins TRBV6-2 or TRBV6-3 and TRBJ2-1, with D unclear. Germline values: CDR1 MNHEY, CDR2 SVGEGT. Trimming cost V 2 bases and J 7 bases, with 9 bases left between them. This CDR3 has 13 residues. CDR3 DNA sequence: TGTGCCAGCAGTTACCTTCTGGGAAATGAGCAGTTCTTC. It is translated as CASSYLLGNEQFF.

This clonotype was observed a handful of times. The V and J genes are TRBV15 and TRBJ1-5; D is unresolved. Trimming took 5 bases from V and 5 from J, leaving 16 bases between them. The V gene's germline CDR1 is LNHNV and CDR2 YYDKDF (reference sequence). The CDR3 is made up of 15 amino acids. CDR3 DNA sequence: TGTGCCACCAGCCCAACCCCTCAGCACTATCAGCCCCAGCATTTT. This sequence encodes CATSPTPQHYQPQHF.

This clonotype occurred many times. The CDR3 spells CREKRGASNKFF. The CDR3 DNA reads TGCAGGGAGAAGCGGGGGGCCTCCAATAAGTTCTTC. The rearrangement joins TRBV20-1 to TRBJ2-1; 9 bases are shared with TRBD2. Germline-derived CDR1 and CDR2 are DFQATT and SNEGSKA (reference sequence). CDR3 length: 12 residues.

The chain recombines TRBV5-1 with TRBJ2-1; no clear D gene. The V end lost 0 bases, the J end lost 4 bases, and 11 bases lay between the germline ends. Germline CDR1 SGHRS, CDR2 YFSETQ. The CDR3 extends over 15 amino acids. Here the CDR3 DNA reads TGCGCCAGCAGCTTGGGTTTTTCTCAGTACAATGAGCAGTTCTTC. Translated: CASSLGFSQYNEQFF.

At least ten counts were recorded for this clonotype. This chain uses TRBV6-5 with TRBJ2-7; TRBD2 agrees at 11 bases. V was pared by 4 bases and J by 6 bases, with 5 bases of the junction left unmatched. CDR1 is MNHEY and CDR2 is SVGAGI in the germline V gene. This CDR3 is built from 14 residues. The CDR3 reads CASSSLAGASEQYF. The CDR3 nucleotides are TGTGCCAGCAGTTCACTAGCGGGGGCTAGCGAGCAGTACTTC.

With respect to this clonotype: At one boundary the junction diverges from the germline segment, which might be a read error. This chain joins TRBV2 and TRBJ2-3, with no clear D. Germline CDR1 is SNHLY and CDR2 is FYNNEI. This CDR3 region has 12 residues. As DNA, the CDR3 is TGTGCCAACAGTGTTTCCACAGATACGCAGTATTTT. Translated, it gives CANSVSTDTQYF.

This clonotype has at least ten counts. The CDR3 reads CSARQRGGLQNEQFF. CDR3 DNA sequence: TGCAGTGCTCGCCAGCGGGGGGGCCTTCAGAATGAGCAGTTCTTC. The chain has TRBV20-1 and TRBJ2-1; TRBD2 aligns across 10 bases. Losses at the gene ends were 5 bases for V and 7 bases for J; bases not matched to a gene: 11. The CDR3 consists of 15 residues. From germline, CDR1 is DFQATT and CDR2 SNEGSKA (reference sequence).

Many counts were recorded for this clonotype. The chain combines TRBV5-1 with TRBJ2-7; the D gene is possibly TRBD1 (5 bases). Germline V gene data show CDR1 as SGHRS and CDR2 as YFSETQ. V shed 3 bases and J shed 6 bases, with 10 bases lying between them. CDR3 size: 12 residues. CDR3 amino acids: CASSSQGGEQYF. The CDR3 DNA sequence: TGCGCCAGCAGCTCCCAGGGTGGCGAGCAGTACTTC.

V gene TRBV10-3 combines with J gene TRBJ1-2, with 7 bases fitting TRBD1. The CDR3 covers 18 residues. V lost 2 bases and J lost 5; bases outside the gene matches: 17. From germline, CDR1 is ENHRY and CDR2 SYGVKD. The CDR3 reads CAISEPRQGDASQYGYTF. As DNA, the CDR3 is TGTGCCATCAGTGAGCCGAGACAGGGCGACGCGTCCCAATATGGCTACACCTTC.

This clonotype was seen at least ten times. This chain uses TRBV5-1 with TRBJ2-1; the match to TRBD2 covers 12 bases. With V trimmed by 4 bases and J by 6 bases, 11 bases remained unmatched. Germline V gene data show CDR1 as SGHRS and CDR2 as YFSETQ. The CDR3 loop spans 17 amino acids. The CDR3 region is CASSPGLAGVYGNEQFF. CDR3 DNA sequence: TGCGCCAGCAGCCCGGGACTAGCGGGTGTCTACGGCAATGAGCAGTTCTTC.

The chain combines TRBV7-2 with TRBJ1-1, with D possibly being TRBD1 (5 bases). This CDR3 is built from 16 residues. V dropped 1 base and J dropped 1 base, with 13 bases sitting between them. Germline values: CDR1 SGHTA, CDR2 FQGNSA. The CDR3, as DNA: TGTGCCAGCAGCTTAGTACCCGGGGCCGCGAACACTGAAGCTTTCTTT. Translating gives CASSLVPGAANTEAFF.

This clonotype was recorded many times. V and J are TRBV5-1 and TRBJ1-3, with TRBD1 identical over 7 bases. Germline V CDR1 and CDR2: SGHRS, YFSETQ. The CDR3 contains 14 residues. V lost 4 bases and J lost 5; bases outside the gene matches: 6. CDR3 sequence reads: CASSTGDSRNTIYF. The CDR3 DNA follows: TGCGCCAGCAGCACGGGGGACAGCAGAAACACCATATATTTT.

This clonotype has ten or more counts. The V gene is TRBV10-3, the J gene TRBJ2-7, with D tentatively TRBD1 or TRBD2 (7 bases each). The CDR3 sequence is 14 residues long. From germline, CDR1 is ENHRY and CDR2 SYGVKD. V shed 7 bases and J shed 2 bases, with 15 bases lying between them. The CDR3 is CAIKGAGDPYEQYF. The CDR3 coding sequence is TGTGCCATCAAGGGGGCGGGGGACCCCTACGAGCAGTACTTC.